This entry lists 29 T cell receptor beta chains sequenced from one sample in a study of blood T cell repertoires in COVID-19. The method was immunoSEQ multiplex PCR; TCRdb's version includes in-frame clones alone and lacks a portion of them. The sample lists a few hundred thousand clones, approximately 83% seen once, with 1.3% in the top ten. Material for sequencing was PBMCs or T cells enriched from blood (not recorded which). The source is a woman aged 40 to 50 with acute COVID-19.

The rearrangement joins TRBV18 to TRBJ1-2; TRBD1 agrees at 12 bases. This CDR3 is built from 15 residues. The V gene's germline CDR1 is KGHSH and CDR2 LQKENI. After removal of 4 bases from V and 8 bases from J, the junction contained 8 bases not matched to a gene. CDR3 region: CASSRAGTGGGGYTF. The CDR3 DNA is TGTGCCAGCTCACGCGCAGGGACAGGGGGCGGCGGCTACACCTTC. Full variable domain (remainder filled in from reference TRBV18 and TRBJ1-2): NAGVMQNPRHLVRRRGQEARLRCSPMKGHSHVYWYRQLPEEGLKFMVYLQKENIIDESGMPKERFSAEFPKEGPSILRIQQVVRGDSAAYFCASSRAGTGGGGYTFGSGTRLTVV.

The genes are TRBV9 and TRBJ2-3; 10 bases align to TRBD2. The CDR3 loop spans 18 amino acids. Germline CDR1 is SGDLS and CDR2 is YYNGEE. V dropped 3 bases and J dropped 1; count of bases not matched to a gene: 11. CDR3 loop: CASSAPRSSGGRTDTQYF. For the CDR3, the DNA is TGTGCCAGCAGCGCCCCCCGTTCTAGCGGGGGCCGCACAGATACGCAGTATTTT.

The chain couples TRBV9 to TRBJ2-1; 7 bases fit TRBD1. Trimming at V came to 7 bases and at J to 5 bases, leaving 12 bases not matched to a gene. The germline V gene has CDR1 SGDLS and CDR2 YYNGEE. The CDR3 sequence is 15 residues long. This CDR3 reads CASAGRGGADNEQFF. The CDR3 nucleotides read TGTGCCAGCGCTGGCAGAGGGGGCGCCGACAATGAGCAGTTCTTC.

This rearrangement joins TRBV5-5 to TRBJ2-3, with D perhaps matching TRBD2 (6 bases). The germline gives CDR1 SGHKS, CDR2 YYEKEE (reference sequence). Trimming pared 0 bases from V and 2 bases from J, leaving 13 bases between. CDR3 length equals 16 residues. The CDR3 nucleotides are TGTGCCAGCAGCTTGGTGGAGGGGATTTACACAGATACGCAGTATTTT. It specifies CASSLVEGIYTDTQYF.

This sequence joins TRBV25-1 and TRBJ2-1, with D maybe TRBD2 (5 bases). The CDR3 sequence is 16 residues long. Trimming cost V 4 bases and J 1 base, with 14 bases left between them. Germline CDR1 MGHDK, CDR2 SYGVNS. The CDR3 region is CASSGLTRVSYNEQFF. The CDR3 DNA reads TGTGCCAGCAGTGGGCTCACTAGGGTTTCCTACAATGAGCAGTTCTTC.

This chain links TRBV21-1 with TRBJ1-6; the DNA was not compared with TRBD1, the D call given in the table. TRBV21-1 has pseudogene status. The CDR3 totals 19 residues. The DNA for the CDR3 is TGTGCCAGCAGCAAAGCAGATCAGGGGCTCAACTCCTATAATTCACCCCTCCACTTT. Amino acids: CASSKADQGLNSYNSPLHF.

This clone was detected only once. The chain has TRBV2 and TRBJ1-6, with D perhaps TRBD1 (5 bases). The CDR3 has 12 residues. Germline values: CDR1 SNHLY, CDR2 FYNNEI. V was cut by 6 bases and J by 8 bases, with 8 bases left in between. The CDR3 loop is CASSWGDSPLHF. CDR3 in DNA: TGTGCCAGCAGCTGGGGGGATTCACCCCTCCACTTT. The whole variable domain, filled in from reference TRBV2 and TRBJ1-6, reads EPEVTQTPSHQVTQMGQEVILRCVPISNHLYFYWYRQILGQKVEFLVSFYNNEISEKSEIFDDQFSVERPDGSNFTLKIRSTKLEDSAMYFCASSWGDSPLHFGNGTRLTVT.

The chain joins TRBV7-9 to TRBJ1-2; possible D gene TRBD1, 5 bases. V was clipped by 1 base and J by 6 bases, with 24 bases between them. This CDR3 has 18 amino acids. Germline values: CDR1 SEHNR, CDR2 FQNEAQ (reference sequence). The CDR3 DNA follows: TGTGCCAGCAGCTTAGTGGGGGGGGATCGTAGGTTCTCAAATGGCTACACCTTC. Protein: CASSLVGGDRRFSNGYTF.

This chain links TRBV3-1 (or the pseudogene TRBV3-2) with TRBJ1-1; D gene ambiguous. V was pared by 1 base and J by 6 bases, with 12 bases between. Germline V gives CDR1 LGHDT, CDR2 YNNKEL (reference sequence). The CDR3 length is 14 residues. As DNA, the CDR3 is TGTGCCAGCAGCCAAGTAGAAGAGCTGTCTGAAGCTTTCTTT. It encodes CASSQVEELSEAFF.

The chain has TRBV28 and TRBJ2-7; TRBD2 matches at 9 bases. This CDR3 comprises 16 residues. Germline V gene data show CDR1 as MDHEN and CDR2 as SYDVKM. Germline trimming cut 2 bases from V and 3 bases from J; bases unmatched to any gene: 8. For the CDR3, the DNA is TGTGCCAGCAGTTTACATGTTAGCGGGAGTCGCTACGAGCAGTACTTC. Amino acid sequence: CASSLHVSGSRYEQYF.

V and J are TRBV7-3 and TRBJ2-1, with TRBD2 matching 9 bases. The CDR3 extends over 15 amino acids. V was pared by 5 bases and J by 4 bases, with 6 bases of the junction left unmatched. Looked up from germline, CDR1 is SGHTA and CDR2 is FQGTGA. This CDR3 reads CASSEGLAIYNEQFF. The CDR3, as DNA: TGTGCCAGCAGCGAGGGACTAGCTATTTACAATGAGCAGTTCTTC.

The rearrangement joins TRBV7-2 to TRBJ2-1; D remains unclear. Germline CDR1 and CDR2: SGHTA and FQGNSA. CDR3 size: 13 residues. Trimming removed 1 base from V and 4 bases from J, with 5 bases in between. In nucleotides, the CDR3 is TGTGCCAGCAGCTTAGACTATTACAATGAGCAGTTCTTC. Protein product: CASSLDYYNEQFF.

The gene calls are TRBV7-9 and TRBJ1-2; the match to TRBD1 covers 7 bases. Unmatched junction bases numbered 2, after V lost 1 base and J lost 3 bases. The CDR3 is 14 residues long. Germline CDR1 is SEHNR and CDR2 is FQNEAQ (reference sequence). This CDR3 is CASSLGGTDYGYTF. The CDR3 bases are TGTGCCAGCAGCTTAGGTGGGACAGACTATGGCTACACCTTC. Complete variable domain (other parts from reference TRBV7-9 and TRBJ1-2): DTGVSQNPRHKITKRGQNVTFRCDPISEHNRLYWYRQTLGQGPEFLTYFQNEAQLEKSRLLSDRFSAERPKGSFSTLEIQRTEQGDSAMYLCASSLGGTDYGYTFGSGTRLTVV.

The V and J genes are TRBV6-1 and TRBJ2-3, with 15 bases identical to TRBD2. Trimming at V came to 0 bases and at J to 8 bases, leaving 6 bases not matched to a gene. Per germline, CDR1 MNHNS and CDR2 SASEGT. CDR3 length: 17 residues. CDR3 sequence: CASSEAGLAGGWGTQYF. The DNA of the CDR3 is TGTGCCAGCAGTGAAGCGGGACTAGCGGGAGGATGGGGTACGCAGTATTTT.

The chain links TRBV5-4 to TRBJ2-2, with 9 bases matching TRBD1. After removal of 10 bases from V and 0 bases from J, the junction contained 10 bases not matched to a gene. This CDR3 contains 16 residues. Germline CDR1 reads SGHNT; CDR2 reads YYREEE (reference sequence). The CDR3 region is CALATGGTSNTGELFF. CDR3 coding DNA: TGTGCCCTAGCTACAGGGGGCACCTCGAACACCGGGGAGCTGTTTTTT.

The chain links TRBV2 to TRBJ2-7; D gene uncertain. CDR1 and CDR2 (germline): SNHLY, FYNNEI. V was trimmed by 9 bases and J by 6 bases, leaving 12 bases between them. This CDR3 region has 11 residues. The CDR3, as DNA: TGTGCCAGTCACGGCCAGGTCGAGCAGTACTTC. Protein sequence: CASHGQVEQYF.

This sequence joins TRBV7-9 and TRBJ1-1, with 10 positions matching TRBD1. The junction had 9 bases not matched to a gene; V was cut back by 5 bases and J by 6 bases. CDR1 is SEHNR, CDR2 FQNEAQ, per germline (reference sequence). The CDR3 totals 15 residues. The CDR3 DNA reads TGTGCCAGCAGCCCCAGCCGACAGGGGGCGTCTGAAGCTTTCTTT. Its protein is CASSPSRQGASEAFF. Based on the CDR3 plus reference TRBV7-9 and TRBJ1-1, the full variable domain is DTGVSQNPRHKITKRGQNVTFRCDPISEHNRLYWYRQTLGQGPEFLTYFQNEAQLEKSRLLSDRFSAERPKGSFSTLEIQRTEQGDSAMYLCASSPSRQGASEAFFGQGTRLTVV.

J is TRBJ1-2 and V is TRBV4-2; no definite D call. Germline V gives CDR1 LGHNA, CDR2 YNFKEQ. CDR3 length equals 15 residues. V was clipped by 4 bases and J by 0 bases, with 12 bases between them. The CDR3 coding sequence is TGTGCCAGCAGCCTTCGGGAGGTCGCTAACTATGGCTACACCTTC. Protein: CASSLREVANYGYTF.

This clone has a handful of counts. The CDR3 DNA sequence: TGTGCCAGCAGTCCTAGGGGGAATCAGCCCCAGCATTTT. It specifies CASSPRGNQPQHF. The rearrangement uses TRBV6-5 and TRBJ1-5; D is possibly TRBD1 (6 bases). From germline, CDR1 is MNHEY and CDR2 SVGAGI. The CDR3 spans 13 residues. Deletions cut 5 bases from V and 4 bases from J, with 9 bases between.

This clone was picked up a small number of times. The rearrangement joins TRBV4-2 to TRBJ2-5; D perhaps matches TRBD1 (6 bases). This CDR3 comprises 15 residues. V was clipped by 4 bases and J by 1 base, with 13 bases between them. CDR1 is LGHNA and CDR2 is YNFKEQ in the germline V gene. The CDR3 reads CASSRRRDTQETQYF. The CDR3 DNA is TGTGCCAGCAGCCGCCGCCGGGACACCCAAGAGACCCAGTACTTC.

The chain employs TRBV25-1 and TRBJ2-2, with a tentative D call TRBD1 (6 bases). Germline values: CDR1 MGHDK, CDR2 SYGVNS. Trimming cost V 0 bases and J 0 bases, with 11 bases left between them. The CDR3 consists of 17 residues. Written as DNA, the CDR3 is TGTGCCAGCAGTGAATACCCCGGGACACCGAACACCGGGGAGCTGTTTTTT. Translated, it gives CASSEYPGTPNTGELFF.

The chain employs TRBV28 and TRBJ1-5; maybe TRBD1 (5 bases). V was clipped by 1 base and J by 3 bases, with 13 bases between them. CDR3 length equals 16 residues. CDR1 and CDR2 (germline): MDHEN, SYDVKM. CDR3 in DNA: TGTGCCAGCAGTTTATTGATGGAGACAGTCAATCAGCCCCAGCATTTT. As protein: CASSLLMETVNQPQHF.

This chain uses TRBV9 with TRBJ2-4; 8 bases are shared with TRBD2. The CDR3 runs 17 residues. CDR1 and CDR2 from the germline V gene are SGDLS and YYNGEE. Unmatched junction bases numbered 6, after V lost 0 bases and J lost 1 base. The CDR3: CASSVGDGGGAKNIQYF. CDR3 sequence (DNA): TGTGCCAGCAGCGTAGGAGACGGCGGGGGGGCCAAAAACATTCAGTACTTC.

In this sample, this clone turned up once. The chain uses TRBV9 and TRBJ1-6, with D possibly TRBD1 on 6 matching bases. This CDR3 spans 15 amino acids. Trimming pared 5 bases from V and 3 bases from J, leaving 12 bases between. Germline V CDR1 and CDR2: SGDLS, YYNGEE. The DNA of the CDR3 is TGTGCCAGCAGACCCTCGGACAGCTATAATTCACCCCTCCACTTT. Protein: CASRPSDSYNSPLHF.

The genes are TRBV3-1 (or the pseudogene TRBV3-2) and TRBJ2-1; 8 positions match TRBD1. The germline CDR1 and CDR2 sequences are LGHDT and YNNKEL (reference sequence). J was trimmed by 3 bases and V by 3 bases; bases with no gene match: 7. CDR3 length equals 16 residues. CDR3 coding DNA: TGTGCCAGCAGCCATAGGACAGGGACCTTCTACAATGAGCAGTTCTTC. This translates into CASSHRTGTFYNEQFF.

The chain is built from TRBV4-1 and TRBJ2-3, with 13 bases matching TRBD2. CDR3 length: 17 residues. V was clipped by 3 bases and J by 9 bases; unmatched bases: 12. Germline CDR1 MGHRA, CDR2 YSYEKL. The CDR3 loop reads CASSHQSPGTSGTTQYF. The CDR3 nucleotides read TGCGCCAGCAGCCACCAATCCCCCGGGACTAGCGGGACGACGCAGTATTTT.

V gene TRBV11-2 combines with J gene TRBJ2-5; 8 bases line up with TRBD2. Germline CDR1 reads SGHAT; CDR2 reads FQNNGV. The ends lost 8 bases at V and 1 base at J; junction bases unmatched: 9. The CDR3 contains 15 residues. CDR3 loop: CASGTSLAAQETQYF. In DNA, the CDR3 is TGTGCCAGCGGAACCTCACTAGCGGCCCAAGAGACCCAGTACTTC.

The chain carries TRBV6-5 and TRBJ1-1, with D possibly matching TRBD1 (5 bases). V gave up 2 bases and J gave up 6 bases, with 10 bases separating them. The V gene's germline CDR1 is MNHEY and CDR2 SVGAGI. The CDR3 consists of 13 residues. The CDR3 spells CASSYGGTSEAFF. In DNA form, the CDR3 reads TGTGCCAGCAGTTACGGGGGGACCTCTGAAGCTTTCTTT.

The chain joins TRBV28 to TRBJ1-3; 9 nucleotides align to TRBD1. V shed 5 bases and J 7 bases; nucleotides not matched to a gene: 3. This CDR3 has 13 residues. Germline V lookup: CDR1 MDHEN, CDR2 SYDVKM. Written as DNA, the CDR3 is TGTGCCAGCAGTACAGGGGGCCGGAACACCATATATTTT. This translates into CASSTGGRNTIYF.